One and the same sample provided the 3 T cell receptor beta chains below, sequenced in a study of T-cell memory formation after mild COVID-19. One entry per CDR3 protein, called by TCRdb with MiXCR from the 5' RACE reads. The sample has about 190,000 distinct CDR3 sequences; around 21% are singletons. The sequencing input was PBMCs or a T cell subset sorted from them (not recorded which). Receptor source: an adult woman who had mild COVID-19 (a few samples of this study predate the infection). Cell type and time point are not known.

This clonotype has ten or more counts. The rearrangement uses TRBV29-1 and TRBJ2-2; 8 positions match TRBD1. Germline values: CDR1 SQVTM, CDR2 ANQGSEA. V lost 6 bases, J lost 0 bases, and 3 bases stayed unmatched. CDR3 length: 14 residues. In DNA, the CDR3 is TGCAGCGTGCTGACAGGGGCGAACACCGGGGAGCTGTTTTTT. Translated: CSVLTGANTGELFF.

V gene TRBV4-2 combines with J gene TRBJ2-2; unclear D gene. V shed 4 bases and J shed 4 bases, with 16 bases lying between them. Germline CDR1 reads LGHNA; CDR2 reads YNFKEQ. The CDR3 extends over 16 amino acids. CDR3 coding DNA: TGTGCCAGCAGCCCTTTTTGGAACCCCACCACCGGGGAGCTGTTTTTT. Amino acid sequence: CASSPFWNPTTGELFF.

There are a few counts of this clonotype. The V call is TRBV7-6, the J call TRBJ2-2; 7 positions agree with TRBD1. The length of the CDR3 is 17 residues. V lost 5 bases, J lost 4 bases, and 13 bases stayed unmatched. Germline V gives CDR1 SGHVS, CDR2 FNYEAQ. The CDR3 DNA follows: TGTGCCAGCAGCCCCCCGCCTGACAGGGCGGGCACCGGGGAGCTGTTTTTT. Translated: CASSPPPDRAGTGELFF.